This is a list of T cell receptor beta chains from one sample in a study of technical replicates of blood from several donors. Libraries were prepared by immunoSEQ multiplex PCR; TCRdb keeps only in-frame clonotypes and omits some of them. Here the sample spans approximately 79,000 clones, about 97% being singletons. What was sequenced was T cells isolated from PBMCs. Receptors were obtained from a human donor in good health. Both conserved end residues are part of each CDR3. The order of the fields is clone size, J gene, D gene, V gene, CDR3 DNA, CDR3 protein. A D gene is named only where the DNA matches it firmly. Clone size is shown for a subset of rows, as once, few, many or a class of expanded clone.

clone_size: .; j_call: TRBJ2-7; d_call: .; v_call: TRBV20-1; cdr3_nt: TGCAGTGCTAGAGATCGGGGAGAGCAGTACTTC; cdr3_aa: CSARDRGEQYF
clone_size: .; j_call: TRBJ2-2; d_call: .; v_call: TRBV7-7; cdr3_nt: TGTGCCAGCAGCCCGTTGCGCGGGGAGCTGTTTTTT; cdr3_aa: CASSPLRGELFF
clone_size: .; j_call: TRBJ1-2; d_call: .; v_call: TRBV11-2; cdr3_nt: TGTGCCAGCAGCTCCCTCAGGGGCTACTATGGCTACACCTTC; cdr3_aa: CASSSLRGYYGYTF
clone_size: .; j_call: TRBJ1-1; d_call: .; v_call: TRBV5-5; cdr3_nt: TGTGCCAGCAGCTGGGCAGGGCTGAACACTGAAGCTTTCTTT; cdr3_aa: CASSWAGLNTEAFF
clone_size: once; j_call: TRBJ1-1; d_call: .; v_call: TRBV11-3; cdr3_nt: TGTGCCAGCAGCTTAGATCTCGGCACTGAAGCTTTCTTT; cdr3_aa: CASSLDLGTEAFF
clone_size: .; j_call: TRBJ1-1; d_call: .; v_call: TRBV4-1; cdr3_nt: TGCGCCAGCAGCCAAGCCACTCCAACAGGGAACACTGAAGCTTTCTTT; cdr3_aa: CASSQATPTGNTEAFF
clone_size: once; j_call: TRBJ2-5; d_call: .; v_call: TRBV2; cdr3_nt: TGTGCCAGCAGTTGGTACCAAGCGCTGGAGACCCAGTACTTC; cdr3_aa: CASSWYQALETQYF
clone_size: .; j_call: TRBJ2-7; d_call: .; v_call: TRBV5-1; cdr3_nt: TGCGCCAGCAGCTTGGGACTAGGCGAGCAGTACTTC; cdr3_aa: CASSLGLGEQYF
clone_size: .; j_call: TRBJ2-1; d_call: .; v_call: TRBV28; cdr3_nt: TGTGCCAGCTCCCGGTCTCGAAACAATGAGCAGTTCTTC; cdr3_aa: CASSRSRNNEQFF
clone_size: .; j_call: TRBJ1-2; d_call: TRBD1; v_call: TRBV2; cdr3_nt: TGTGCCAGCAGTGCCCTTACCGGGACAGGGACGAAGGACTATGGCTACACCTTC; cdr3_aa: CASSALTGTGTKDYGYTF
clone_size: .; j_call: TRBJ1-1; d_call: TRBD1; v_call: TRBV5-1; cdr3_nt: TGCGCCAGCAGCAGGTCGGGACAGGGGAACACTGAAGCTTTCTTT; cdr3_aa: CASSRSGQGNTEAFF
clone_size: .; j_call: TRBJ2-2; d_call: TRBD2; v_call: TRBV6-5; cdr3_nt: TGTGCCAGCAGTTACGGACTAGCGGATACCGGGGAGCTGTTTTTT; cdr3_aa: CASSYGLADTGELFF
clone_size: .; j_call: TRBJ2-1; d_call: TRBD2; v_call: TRBV9; cdr3_nt: TGTGCCAGCAGCGTATCAGGACTAGCGGACAATGAGCAGTTCTTC; cdr3_aa: CASSVSGLADNEQFF
clone_size: once; j_call: TRBJ1-3; d_call: .; v_call: TRBV11-3; cdr3_nt: TGTGCCAGCAAGATACAGGCCGACTCTGGAAACACCATATATTTT; cdr3_aa: CASKIQADSGNTIYF
clone_size: .; j_call: TRBJ1-1; d_call: TRBD1; v_call: TRBV28; cdr3_nt: TGTGCCGTACTACAGGGGGCGCGCACTGAAGCTTTCTTT; cdr3_aa: CAVLQGARTEAFF
clone_size: .; j_call: TRBJ2-2; d_call: .; v_call: TRBV9; cdr3_nt: TGTGCCAGCACCTCTAGTTTAACCGGGGAGCTGTTTTTT; cdr3_aa: CASTSSLTGELFF
clone_size: .; j_call: TRBJ2-5; d_call: .; v_call: TRBV5-3; cdr3_nt: TGTGCCAGAAGCTTGACGGGGGGCGGAGAGACCCAGTACTTC; cdr3_aa: CARSLTGGGETQYF
clone_size: .; j_call: TRBJ1-4; d_call: .; v_call: TRBV6-5; cdr3_nt: TGTGCCAGCAGCCAAGGGGGAAAACTGTTTTTT; cdr3_aa: CASSQGGKLFF
clone_size: .; j_call: TRBJ2-1; d_call: .; v_call: TRBV7-9; cdr3_nt: TGTGCCGGCAATAGTTTGCGGGATGATCCCTACAATGAGCAGTTCTTC; cdr3_aa: CAGNSLRDDPYNEQFF
clone_size: .; j_call: TRBJ1-1; d_call: .; v_call: TRBV19; cdr3_nt: TGTGCCAGTAGTGGCAGGGGATGGACTGAAGCTTTCTTT; cdr3_aa: CASSGRGWTEAFF
clone_size: .; j_call: TRBJ2-2; d_call: TRBD1; v_call: TRBV7-3; cdr3_nt: TGTGCCAGCAGCTTAAGGGGGACAGGGGGCTATGGCGGGGAGCTGTTTTTT; cdr3_aa: CASSLRGTGGYGGELFF
clone_size: .; j_call: TRBJ2-7; d_call: .; v_call: TRBV4-1; cdr3_nt: TGCGCCAGCAGCCAAGGGAGGGCAGGGGGCTACGAGCAGTACTTC; cdr3_aa: CASSQGRAGGYEQYF
clone_size: .; j_call: TRBJ2-7; d_call: TRBD1; v_call: TRBV11-2; cdr3_nt: TGTGCCAGCAGCTTAAGGGACAGGACACCACCCTACGAGCAGTACTTC; cdr3_aa: CASSLRDRTPPYEQYF
clone_size: .; j_call: TRBJ2-5; d_call: TRBD1; v_call: TRBV6-6; cdr3_nt: TGTGCCAGCAGTTACCCTACAGGGGACGGGGAGACCCAGTACTTC; cdr3_aa: CASSYPTGDGETQYF
clone_size: .; j_call: TRBJ1-1; d_call: .; v_call: TRBV6-6; cdr3_nt: TGTGCCAGCAGCCAAATACAGGGAACTGAAGCTTTCTTT; cdr3_aa: CASSQIQGTEAFF
clone_size: .; j_call: TRBJ1-5; d_call: .; v_call: TRBV28; cdr3_nt: TGTGCCAGCAGTCCTCCAGATTTATATCAGCCCCAGCATTTT; cdr3_aa: CASSPPDLYQPQHF
clone_size: once; j_call: TRBJ2-7; d_call: .; v_call: TRBV7-9; cdr3_nt: TGTGCCAGCAGGCTATTATCTGAGCAGTACTTC; cdr3_aa: CASRLLSEQYF
clone_size: .; j_call: TRBJ2-2; d_call: TRBD2; v_call: TRBV6-4; cdr3_nt: TGTGCCAGCAGACCAGAGGGAGGGCTGACCGGGGAGCTGTTTTTT; cdr3_aa: CASRPEGGLTGELFF
clone_size: .; j_call: TRBJ2-7; d_call: .; v_call: TRBV5-4; cdr3_nt: TGTGCCAGCAGCCTGACTAGTTTCGAGCAGTACTTC; cdr3_aa: CASSLTSFEQYF
clone_size: once; j_call: TRBJ2-1; d_call: TRBD2; v_call: TRBV27; cdr3_nt: TGTGCCAGCAGCCCTCGACTAGCGGGGTGGGGAGGTGAGCAGTTCTTC; cdr3_aa: CASSPRLAGWGGEQFF
clone_size: .; j_call: TRBJ1-1; d_call: .; v_call: TRBV4-2; cdr3_nt: TGTGCCAGCAGCCAAGGCACAGGGAGGGGCGGGATGAACACTGAAGCTTTCTTT; cdr3_aa: CASSQGTGRGGMNTEAFF
clone_size: .; j_call: TRBJ2-5; d_call: .; v_call: TRBV6-6; cdr3_nt: TGTGCCAGCTGGGGGCGGGAGACCCAGTACTTC; cdr3_aa: CASWGRETQYF
clone_size: .; j_call: TRBJ1-5; d_call: .; v_call: TRBV6-5; cdr3_nt: TGTGCCAGCAGTCGCGTACAGGGTAGCAATCAGCCCCAGCATTTT; cdr3_aa: CASSRVQGSNQPQHF
clone_size: .; j_call: TRBJ2-7; d_call: .; v_call: TRBV12-1; cdr3_nt: TGTGCCAGCGACCAGGGGCCCTACGAGCAGTACTTC; cdr3_aa: CASDQGPYEQYF
clone_size: .; j_call: TRBJ2-7; d_call: TRBD2; v_call: TRBV9; cdr3_nt: TGTGCCAGCAGCGCGACTAGCGGGACCTACGAGCAGTACTTC; cdr3_aa: CASSATSGTYEQYF
clone_size: .; j_call: TRBJ2-5; d_call: .; v_call: TRBV21-1; cdr3_nt: TGTGCCAGCAGCAAGGCAGGGCCCACAGAGACCCAGTACTTC; cdr3_aa: CASSKAGPTETQYF
clone_size: .; j_call: TRBJ2-6; d_call: .; v_call: TRBV5-1; cdr3_nt: TGCGCCAGCAGCATCACAGCTTCTGGGGCCAACGTCCTGACTTTC; cdr3_aa: CASSITASGANVLTF
clone_size: .; j_call: TRBJ1-2; d_call: .; v_call: TRBV6-5; cdr3_nt: TGTGCCAGTCGGGAGCGGAATGGCTACACCTTC; cdr3_aa: CASRERNGYTF
clone_size: .; j_call: TRBJ2-2; d_call: .; v_call: TRBV7-3; cdr3_nt: TGTGCCAGCAGCCCACTAGCCGTGAACACCGGGGAGCTGTTTTTT; cdr3_aa: CASSPLAVNTGELFF
clone_size: .; j_call: TRBJ1-4; d_call: .; v_call: TRBV6-1; cdr3_nt: TGTGCCAGCAGTGGGAGACAGAGACCAACTAATGAAAAACTGTTTTTT; cdr3_aa: CASSGRQRPTNEKLFF